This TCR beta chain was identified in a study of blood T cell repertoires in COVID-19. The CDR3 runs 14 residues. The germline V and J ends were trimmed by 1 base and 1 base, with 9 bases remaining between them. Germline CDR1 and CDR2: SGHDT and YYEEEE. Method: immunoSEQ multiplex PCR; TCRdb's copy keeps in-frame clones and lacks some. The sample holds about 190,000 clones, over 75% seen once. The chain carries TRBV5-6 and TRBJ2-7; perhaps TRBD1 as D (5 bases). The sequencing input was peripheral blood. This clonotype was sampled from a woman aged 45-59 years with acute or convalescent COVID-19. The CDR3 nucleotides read TGTGCCAGCAGCTTGTTAGACAGATCCTACGAGCAGTACTTC. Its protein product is CASSLLDRSYEQYF.